This paragraph reports one T cell receptor (beta chain). Its antigen is unknown. This entry belongs to a study of cytomegalovirus exposure and HLA in healthy donors. Study-wide context: A prior analysis found about 110 million unique TCR beta sequences from around 180 million T cells. Findings of the study overall: Most of the CMV-associated TCR beta chains (in a later analysis) appeared to be HLA-restricted.

CDR3 length: 16 residues. The V and J ends lost 1 base and 4 bases, in that order; junction bases with no gene match: 5. Germline V gene sequence: CDR1 MNHEY, CDR2 SVGAGI. In the PCR, 60 Vbeta and 13 Jbeta primers were used. Clones were read by immunoSEQ multiplex PCR, and TCRdb kept only the in-frame ones, dropping some. The table lists about 120,000 clones, over 80% of them singletons. The receptor's source is a man aged 18 to 29 in good health and CMV-seropositive. The rearrangement uses TRBV6-5 and TRBJ2-1; TRBD2 aligns across 9 bases. Source material: PBMCs. The CDR3 nucleotides are TGTGCCAGCAGTTACTTAAGCGGGGGGCCATACAATGAGCAGTTCTTC. This gives the protein CASSYLSGGPYNEQFF.